This T cell receptor (beta chain) derives from a study of shared clonotypes between healthy human individuals. The naive CD8 fraction comprised CD45RO-negative cells positively selected for CCR7 and excluded terminally differentiated effector memory CD45RA+ cells. The deep-level immunoSEQ assay was used. Authors' analysis steps: ImmunoSEQ junction-only sequences lacked quality scores, so their filtering differed. TCRdb's table, derived via immunoSEQ multiplex PCR, lists solely in-frame clones and lacks some. The DNA was the basis for D and trimming; V, J and clone size are from that table. The repertoire holds about 1.9 million clones, roughly 93% seen once, with around 1.8% in the top ten. The V and J ends lost 8 bases and 3 bases, in that order; junction bases with no gene match: 9. Germline CDR1 and CDR2: PRHDT and FYEKMQ (reference sequence). The CDR3 has 14 residues.

Sequenced sample: naive CD8+ T cells from PBMCs. The receptor was derived from a man between 18 and 35 years old in good health. Some clones in this sample may be carry-over from other donors' samples. The chain employs TRBV13 and TRBJ2-5, with 7 positions matching TRBD2. CDR3 coding DNA: TGTGCCAGCTTACCTCGGGGGAGGGAAGAGACCCAGTACTTC. Its translation: CASLPRGREETQYF.